One and the same sample provided the 28 T cell receptor beta chains below, sequenced in a study of blood T cell repertoires in COVID-19 (dated by TCRdb to about 2020). The library was generated by the immunoSEQ multiplex PCR assay. TCRdb retrieved this table from immuneACCESS and kept in-frame rearrangements only. Not all clones are present; in checked studies, unresolved V genes account for under half, and no reason is known for the remainder. This sample holds 150,000 to 200,000 clones; over 70% were observed only once. The ten largest account for 3% to 3.5% of the sample. Source material: PBMCs or T cells enriched from blood (not recorded which). All receptors come from a woman aged 60-70 years who had recovered from COVID-19.

V gene TRBV4-2 combines with J gene TRBJ1-1; 7 bases are a match to TRBD1. V lost 4 bases, J lost 4 bases, and 6 bases stayed unmatched. CDR1 and CDR2 (germline): LGHNA, YNFKEQ. The length of the CDR3 is 14 residues. CDR3 DNA: TGTGCCAGCAGCCCTAGACAGGGAGGCACTGAAGCTTTCTTT. Protein: CASSPRQGGTEAFF.

V usage is TRBV5-5 and J usage is TRBJ1-5; 7 bases fit TRBD1. The CDR3 covers 14 residues. CDR1 SGHKS and CDR2 YYEKEE come from the germline V gene (reference sequence). V lost 4 bases, J lost 4 bases, and 5 bases stayed unmatched. The CDR3 coding sequence is TGTGCCAGCAGCCTCGAGACAGGGAATCAGCCCCAGCATTTT. Protein: CASSLETGNQPQHF.

A word on this clone: The same CDR3 can be traced to other DNA sequences in this sample. The chain couples TRBV11-3 to TRBJ2-1, with 8 bases lining up with TRBD2. Germline V gene sequence: CDR1 SGHNT, CDR2 YENEEA. Germline trimming cut 5 bases from V and 1 base from J; bases unmatched to any gene: 1. CDR3 length: 14 amino acids. The CDR3 DNA is TGTGCCAGCAGCCCGGGGGGGTCCTACAATGAGCAGTTCTTC. Its protein is CASSPGGSYNEQFF.

The V gene is TRBV7-7, the J gene TRBJ2-5, with 9 nucleotides matching TRBD2. This CDR3 region has 17 residues. Unmatched junction bases numbered 16, after V lost 5 bases and J lost 6 bases. Germline CDR1 SSHAT, CDR2 FNYEAQ (reference sequence). CDR3 DNA: TGTGCCAGCAGCCCCCGGCGGGTAGCGGGGGCCGAGAAGACCCAGTACTTC. Its translation is CASSPRRVAGAEKTQYF.

This chain links TRBV4-2 with TRBJ2-1; the match to TRBD2 covers 10 bases. Germline V CDR1 and CDR2: LGHNA, YNFKEQ. Unmatched junction bases numbered 11, after V lost 1 base and J lost 5 bases. The CDR3 spans 18 residues. Written as DNA, the CDR3 is TGTGCCAGCAGCCAAGCTTTTCTAGCGGGGGCCATGAACAATGAGCAGTTCTTC. It codes for CASSQAFLAGAMNNEQFF.

In this sample, this clone turned up a few times. Other nucleotide sequences from this sample produce the same CDR3. The chain links TRBV11-2 to TRBJ2-1; 7 bases line up with TRBD2. The CDR3 is made up of 13 amino acids. Germline V gene lookup returns CDR1 SGHAT and CDR2 FQNNGV. Trimming took 8 bases from V and 0 from J; bases not matched to a gene: 1. The CDR3 region has the DNA TGTGCCAGCCGGGGGGTCTCCTACAATGAGCAGTTCTTC. Translating it yields CASRGVSYNEQFF.

This clone has ten or more counts. The genes are TRBV2 and TRBJ1-6; no firm D call. The CDR3 length is 13 residues. V lost 6 bases and J 10 bases, leaving 13 bases between the germline ends. Germline CDR1 reads SNHLY; CDR2 reads FYNNEI. The CDR3 loop reads CASSANAGSPLHF. The CDR3 coding sequence is TGTGCCAGCAGCGCAAACGCGGGCTCACCCCTCCACTTT.

V usage is TRBV6-2 or TRBV6-3 and J usage is TRBJ2-3; D possibly corresponds to TRBD1 (6 bases). The CDR3 is 15 amino acids. The germline V and J ends were trimmed by 2 bases and 2 bases, with 11 bases remaining between them. CDR1 MNHEY and CDR2 SVGEGT come from the germline V gene. In DNA, the CDR3 is TGTGCCAGCAGTTACAACAGGGTCCTCACAGATACGCAGTATTTT. Translation: CASSYNRVLTDTQYF.

This clone was observed a single time. This chain connects TRBV10-3 to TRBJ2-1; 7 nucleotides align to TRBD1. The ends lost 6 bases at V and 8 bases at J; junction bases unmatched: 19. CDR1 and CDR2 from the germline V gene are ENHRY and SYGVKD. CDR3 size: 17 residues. The CDR3 loop reads CAIRPGLSGQSRDEQFF. DNA of the CDR3: TGTGCCATCAGACCCGGATTGTCGGGACAGTCAAGAGATGAGCAGTTCTTC.

V and J are TRBV27 and TRBJ2-7; D gene unclear. The CDR3 is 14 residues long. V was trimmed by 2 bases and J by 2 bases, leaving 10 bases between them. CDR1 MNHEY and CDR2 SMNVEV come from the germline V gene (reference sequence). The CDR3 region has the DNA TGTGCCAGCAGTTTACGGTACAGAACCTACGAGCAGTACTTC. Translation gives CASSLRYRTYEQYF.

The chain links TRBV18 to TRBJ2-1; TRBD2 agrees at 11 bases. The germline gives CDR1 KGHSH, CDR2 LQKENI. The CDR3 has 16 residues. The junction had 5 bases not matched to a gene; V was cut back by 1 base and J by 6 bases. The CDR3 spells CASSPLSGGASNEQFF. The CDR3 nucleotides read TGTGCCAGCTCACCACTTAGCGGGGGGGCCTCCAATGAGCAGTTCTTC.

The rearrangement uses TRBV19 and TRBJ1-4; TRBD1 matches at 12 bases. With 6 bases clipped from V and 4 bases from J, the junction kept 6 bases outside the gene matches. The CDR3 runs 16 residues. CDR1 and CDR2 (germline): LNHDA, SQIVND (reference sequence). This chain's CDR3 is CASSPGTGGFNEKLFF. The CDR3 coding sequence is TGTGCCAGTAGCCCCGGGACAGGGGGCTTTAATGAAAAACTGTTTTTT.

The rearrangement uses TRBV19 and TRBJ1-1, with D uncertain. The germline V gene encodes CDR1 LNHDA and CDR2 SQIVND (reference sequence). CDR3 length: 13 residues. V was shortened by 3 bases and J by 4 bases, with 9 bases between the two germline ends. The CDR3 DNA is TGTGCCAGTAGTATTTCAGGATTCACTGAAGCTTTCTTT. Encoded protein: CASSISGFTEAFF.

This clone was seen only once. The chain couples TRBV7-3 to TRBJ2-2, with D possibly matching TRBD2 (6 bases). V lost 2 bases and J 4 bases, leaving 17 bases between the germline ends. The CDR3 extends over 17 amino acids. Germline V CDR1 and CDR2: SGHTA, FQGTGA. The DNA of the CDR3 is TGTGCCAGCAGCTTAGGTGCCGGGGGTCTAACCACCGGGGAGCTGTTTTTT. This sequence encodes CASSLGAGGLTTGELFF. The full variable domain, its missing parts supplied by reference TRBV7-3 and TRBJ2-2, is GAGVSQTPSNKVTEKGKYVELRCDPISGHTALYWYRQSLGQGPEFLIYFQGTGAADDSGLPNDRFFAVRPEGSVSTLKIQRTERGDSAVYLCASSLGAGGLTTGELFFGEGSRLTVL.

The V call is TRBV3-1 (or the pseudogene TRBV3-2), the J call TRBJ2-1, with 11 positions matching TRBD1. The CDR3 consists of 16 residues. CDR1 is LGHDT and CDR2 is YNNKEL in the germline V gene (reference sequence). V gave up 0 bases and J gave up 3 bases; unmatched junction bases: 1. DNA for the CDR3: TGTGCCAGCAGCCAAGAAGGGACAGGGGGCTACAATGAGCAGTTCTTC. Translation gives CASSQEGTGGYNEQFF.

V is TRBV9 and J is TRBJ1-4; 8 bases align to TRBD1. The CDR3 extends over 15 amino acids. Germline assignment: CDR1 SGDLS and CDR2 YYNGEE. J lost 7 bases, V lost 4 bases, and 9 bases had no gene match. CDR3 in DNA: TGTGCCAGCAGCTTCGGACAGGGAGGAGGTGAAAAACTGTTTTTT. Residues: CASSFGQGGGEKLFF.

The J gene is TRBJ2-1, the V gene TRBV10-1, with D perhaps matching TRBD2 (6 bases). V was trimmed by 5 bases and J by 10 bases, leaving 15 bases between them. The CDR3 extends over 13 amino acids. Germline assignment: CDR1 WNHNN and CDR2 SYGVQD (reference sequence). Here the CDR3 DNA reads TGCGCCAGCAGTCATACCGGGAGAGGCGAGCAGTTCTTC. Its translation: CASSHTGRGEQFF.

The rearrangement joins TRBV25-1 to TRBJ1-6, with D perhaps matching TRBD1 (6 bases). The CDR3 totals 15 residues. Trimming removed 2 bases from V and 7 bases from J, with 12 bases in between. In germline, CDR1 is MGHDK, CDR2 SYGVNS. CDR3 in DNA: TGTGCCAGCAGTGAAAATGGCAGGGGAAATTCACCCCTCCACTTT. This codes for CASSENGRGNSPLHF.

The rearrangement joins TRBV12-3 or TRBV12-4 to TRBJ1-1; a weak D match, TRBD1 (6 bases). Trimming stripped 5 bases from V and 2 bases from J, with 9 bases between. CDR3 size: 13 residues. This CDR3 is CASSARGNTEAFF. The CDR3 coding sequence is TGTGCCAGCAGTGCCAGGGGTAACACTGAAGCTTTCTTT.

This chain uses TRBV10-3 with TRBJ2-5, with TRBD1 matching 10 bases. J was trimmed by 1 base and V by 3 bases; bases with no gene match: 5. CDR1 is ENHRY, CDR2 SYGVKD, per germline. This CDR3 region has 16 residues. CDR3 in amino acids: CAISDPRTGGQETQYF. CDR3 sequence (DNA): TGTGCCATCAGTGATCCCCGGACAGGGGGCCAAGAGACCCAGTACTTC.

V usage is TRBV15 and J usage is TRBJ1-1, with a possible D match to TRBD1 (6 bases). This CDR3 has 14 amino acids. Germline loops: CDR1 LNHNV, CDR2 YYDKDF (reference sequence). Trimming cost V 1 base and J 5 bases, with 11 bases left between them. The CDR3 bases are TGTGCCACCAGCAGAGGCGAGGGGGTGACTGAAGCTTTCTTT. Amino acids: CATSRGEGVTEAFF.

The V call is TRBV24-1, the J call TRBJ1-5; possible D gene TRBD1, 5 bases. The V gene lost 5 bases and the J gene lost 8 bases, with 15 bases spanning the gap. From germline, CDR1 is KGHDR and CDR2 SFDVKD. The CDR3 covers 14 residues. The CDR3 region is CATSGTVGLEPQHF. The CDR3 bases are TGTGCCACCAGTGGTACCGTGGGGCTGGAGCCCCAGCATTTT.

CDR3 loop: CASSESGAEAFF. Here the CDR3 DNA reads TGCGCCAGCAGTGAGAGCGGAGCTGAAGCTTTCTTT. This sequence joins TRBV10-1 and TRBJ1-1; D gene ambiguous. The CDR3 extends over 12 amino acids. The V gene's germline CDR1 is WNHNN and CDR2 SYGVQD (reference sequence). The V and J ends lost 2 bases and 6 bases respectively, with 7 bases between them.

This rearrangement joins TRBV3-1 (or the pseudogene TRBV3-2) to TRBJ2-1, with 9 bases matching TRBD1. The CDR3 is 15 amino acids. The J segment lost 4 bases and the V segment lost 4 bases, leaving 5 bases of the junction unmatched. Germline V gene data show CDR1 as LGHDT and CDR2 as YNNKEL (reference sequence). CDR3 bases: TGTGCCAGCAGCCTACCGGGACAGGGATACAATGAGCAGTTCTTC. Translating gives CASSLPGQGYNEQFF.

V usage is TRBV14 and J usage is TRBJ1-2; 7 bases are a match to TRBD1. Germline assignment: CDR1 SGHDN and CDR2 FVKESK. This CDR3 spans 14 amino acids. Unmatched junction bases numbered 12, after V lost 7 bases and J lost 7 bases. For the CDR3, the DNA is TGTGCCAGCAACCGGGGGGGTACAGGGGCTGGCTACACCTTC. Translation: CASNRGGTGAGYTF.

This clone has only one observation. The gene calls are TRBV5-6 and TRBJ1-5; 12 positions agree with TRBD1. After removal of 4 bases from V and 5 bases from J, the junction contained 4 bases not matched to a gene. CDR3 size: 15 residues. Germline V lookup: CDR1 SGHDT, CDR2 YYEEEE. The CDR3 DNA follows: TGTGCCAGCAGCGCCCGGGACAGGGGGCATCAGCCCCAGCATTTT. Amino acids: CASSARDRGHQPQHF.

This clone was observed a few times. V and J are TRBV2 and TRBJ2-7; TRBD2 matches at 16 bases. The CDR3 loop spans 17 amino acids. Germline V lookup: CDR1 SNHLY, CDR2 FYNNEI. With 6 bases clipped from V and 0 bases from J, the junction kept 5 bases outside the gene matches. The CDR3 bases are TGTGCCAGCAGACCGGGACTAGCGGGGGGGATCTCCTACGAGCAGTACTTC. Its translation is CASRPGLAGGISYEQYF.

V is TRBV19 and J is TRBJ2-3; weak D call: TRBD2 (5 bases). This CDR3 has 14 residues. The germline CDR1 and CDR2 sequences are LNHDA and SQIVND (reference sequence). V lost 3 bases and J 0 bases, leaving 7 bases between the germline ends. The CDR3 nucleotides read TGTGCCAGTAGTATGGGAGCTAGCACAGATACGCAGTATTTT. Its translation: CASSMGASTDTQYF.